This T cell receptor beta chain was recovered during a study of blood T cell repertoires in COVID-19. Turning to the study itself: The samples span acute and convalescent COVID-19 from the United States, Italy and Spain. Sample material is recorded as cDNA or gDNA derived from T cells, B-cell-depleted T cells, or PBMCs.

The CDR3 extends over 15 amino acids. The V gene end was trimmed by 1 base and the J gene end by 6 bases; junction bases not matched to a gene: 5. From germline, CDR1 is SGHNT and CDR2 YYREEE (reference sequence). Per the authors' pipeline: The assay estimated nucleated cells by amplifying reference gene primers. Clones were read by immunoSEQ multiplex PCR, and TCRdb kept only the in-frame ones, dropping some. V, J and clone size derive from that table, while D and trimming were established from the DNA sequence. The sample shows around 40,000 clones, around 86% of them seen only once. The chain is built from TRBV5-4 and TRBJ2-1, with 9 bases matching TRBD2. Sequenced input: peripheral blood. This clonotype was obtained from a man in his forties or fifties with active COVID-19. This CDR3 reads CASSLPPSGTNEQFF. In DNA, the CDR3 is TGTGCCAGCAGCTTGCCCCCTAGCGGGACCAATGAGCAGTTCTTC.